These T cell receptor beta chains were read from a single sample in a study. TCRdb analysed the 5' RACE reads with MiXCR anew, one entry per CDR3 protein. The sample comprises tens of thousands of distinct CDR3 sequences, 29% of which are singletons, and roughly 4% rests with the top ten. Sequenced sample: memory CD4+ T cells sorted from a lymph node. These TCRs come from a female donor with breast cancer. Each CDR3 is given with its conserved first and last residue. The D gene is left open where the match is weak. Expanded clones get a size class; other rows say once, few or many, or leave the size out.

>TRBJ2-7|TRBV29-1|.|.
TGCAGCGTTCATGACGGCGCCTACGAGCAGTACTTC
CSVHDGAYEQYF
>TRBJ2-3|TRBV10-2|.|many
TGCGCCAGCACCAAATCAATAACCACGGGGGATACGCAGTATTTT
CASTKSITTGDTQYF
>TRBJ2-6|TRBV9|.|.
TGTGCCAGCACCAGTGGCGGGGCCAACGTCCTGACTTTC
CASTSGGANVLTF
>TRBJ2-1|TRBV5-1|.|.
TGCGCCAGCAGCTTGGCTCAGGGGGGGAGAGAGCAGTTCTTC
CASSLAQGGREQFF
>TRBJ2-3|TRBV2|.|.
TGTGCCAGCAGTGGCTTTGGCCACGGCTCCCCAGATACGCAGTATTTT
CASSGFGHGSPDTQYF
>TRBJ2-2|TRBV7-3|.|few
TGTGCCAGCAGCCCCCGGGGGAACACCGGGGAGCTGTTTTTT
CASSPRGNTGELFF
>TRBJ1-6|TRBV4-1|.|few
TGCGCCAGCAGCCAAGATTCTTCGGGGTTGAATAATTCACCCCTCCACTTT
CASSQDSSGLNNSPLHF
>TRBJ2-5|TRBV18|TRBD1|.
TGTGCCAGCTCACCGGGACAGGGGTTGCAAGAGACCCAGTACTTC
CASSPGQGLQETQYF
>TRBJ2-2|TRBV7-6|.|.
TGTGCCAGCAGCCAACCGACAGATAGGACCGGGGAGCTGTTTTTT
CASSQPTDRTGELFF
>TRBJ2-7|TRBV5-1|TRBD2|few
TGCGCCAGCAGCGGATCAGTGGGCGGGAGGACCTACGAGCAGTACTTC
CASSGSVGGRTYEQYF
>TRBJ1-5|TRBV7-9|.|.
TGTGCCAGCAGCAGAGACGGTGGCAATCAGCCCCAGCATTTT
CASSRDGGNQPQHF
>TRBJ2-1|TRBV2|.|.
TGTGCCAGCAGTGACGGCGGGGATTATAATGAGCAGTTCTTC
CASSDGGDYNEQFF
>TRBJ2-3|TRBV6-1|.|once
TGTGCCAGCAGTGAAGGCCCCTCGGGTAATATCAATACGCAGTACTTT
CASSEGPSGNINTQYF
>TRBJ1-6|TRBV6-2/TRBV6-3|.|.
TGTGCCAGCAGTTACTCGGCCGGGAATGGTTCACCCCTCCACTTT
CASSYSAGNGSPLHF
>TRBJ1-1|TRBV7-3|.|.
TGTGCCAGCAGCCCCGGGGGAGGGATCACTGAAGCTTTCTTT
CASSPGGGITEAFF
>TRBJ2-2|TRBV30|TRBD2|.
TGTGCCTGGAGTGTAATTCGGACTAGCGGGAGAGTCGGGGAGCTGTTTTTT
CAWSVIRTSGRVGELFF
>TRBJ1-2|TRBV6-5|.|many
TGTGCCAGCAGTTGGGGGAATGGCTACACCTTC
CASSWGNGYTF
>TRBJ2-1|TRBV5-5|TRBD1|.
TGTGCCAGCAGCTTGGGTACGTACATACCTCGGGACAGGACCTGGGATGAGCAGTTCTTC
CASSLGTYIPRDRTWDEQFF
>TRBJ1-2|TRBV5-1|.|.
TGCGCCAGCAGCTCCGAGGACGGGGACTATGGCTACACCTTC
CASSSEDGDYGYTF
>TRBJ1-2|TRBV27|TRBD1|.
TGTGCCAGCAGTAGAACAGGGGGGAGGAACTATGGCTACACCTTC
CASSRTGGRNYGYTF
>TRBJ2-2|TRBV28|.|.
TGTGCCAGCAGCCCAAGTAGGTCGTTGGGCACCGGGGAGCTGTTTTTT
CASSPSRSLGTGELFF
>TRBJ2-3|TRBV6-2/TRBV6-3|TRBD2|medium-sized
TGTGCCAGCAGTTCGGGAGGACGGCGGACAACGCAGTATTTT
CASSSGGRRTTQYF
>TRBJ1-3|TRBV3-1|.|once
TGTGCCAGCAGCCAAGCGTCAGGGTACGGATACACCATATATTTT
CASSQASGYGYTIYF
>TRBJ2-1|TRBV20-1|TRBD1|.
TGCAGTACTACCACCCGGGACAGGGCCTACAATGAGCAGTTCTTC
CSTTTRDRAYNEQFF
>TRBJ1-1|TRBV5-1|.|.
TGCGCCAGCAGCTTGGGAACTAGGACCATGAACACTGAAGCTTTCTTT
CASSLGTRTMNTEAFF
>TRBJ1-5|TRBV6-1|.|.
TGTGCCAGCAGTGAAAACAGGTTTGGACAGCCCCGGCATTTT
CASSENRFGQPRHF
>TRBJ2-5|TRBV5-1|TRBD2|few
TGCGCCAGCAGCCACGACGCGTCAGGGCGGGGGGAGACCCAGTACTTC
CASSHDASGRGETQYF
>TRBJ1-2|TRBV20-1|.|.
TGCAGTGCAAAAGGAGGAAGCAGCTATGGCTACACCTTC
CSAKGGSSYGYTF
>TRBJ2-7|TRBV6-2/TRBV6-3|.|.
TGTGCCAGCAGTTACCCAGGCACCTACGAGCAGTACTTC
CASSYPGTYEQYF